The present TCR beta chain was sequenced within a study of read filtering for tumor transcriptome and immune sequencing. This library used roughly 400 ng RNA and molecular barcoded adaptors spanning alpha/delta and beta/gamma chains. MiXCR, run by TCRdb on the reads, gives a single entry per CDR3 protein. The profile covers approximately 93,000 distinct CDR3 sequences, with 20% to 25% appearing a single time and 10% to 12% taken by the ten largest. This clonotype was seen only a few times. Germline loops: CDR1 SGHRS, CDR2 YFSETQ. V shed 0 bases and J shed 1 base, with 8 bases lying between them. The CDR3 length is 14 residues.

The sequencing input was a population of CD138-negative cells sorted from bone marrow. The TCR comes from a donor aged 40 or older with multiple myeloma. The V call is TRBV5-1, the J call TRBJ2-7, with D unresolved. CDR3 loop: CASSLAAYSYEQYF. Written as DNA, the CDR3 is TGCGCCAGCAGCTTGGCGGCCTATTCCTACGAGCAGTACTTC. The whole variable domain, remainder taken from reference TRBV5-1 and TRBJ2-7, is KAGVTQTPRYLIKTRGQQVTLSCSPISGHRSVSWYQQTPGQGLQFLFEYFSETQRNKGNFPGRFSGRQFSNSRSEMNVSTLELGDSALYLCASSLAAYSYEQYFGPGTRLTVT.